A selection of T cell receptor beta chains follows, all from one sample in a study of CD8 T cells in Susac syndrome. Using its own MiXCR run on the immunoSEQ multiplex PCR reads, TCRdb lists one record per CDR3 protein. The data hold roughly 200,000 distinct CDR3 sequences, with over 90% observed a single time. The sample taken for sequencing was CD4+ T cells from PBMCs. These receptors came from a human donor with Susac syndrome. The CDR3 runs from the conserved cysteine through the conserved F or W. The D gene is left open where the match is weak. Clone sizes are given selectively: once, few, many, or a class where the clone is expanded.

CDR3 DNA: TGTGCCAGCAGTCTGACCGGGACGTACACTGAAGCTTTCTTT; CDR3 protein: CASSLTGTYTEAFF; V gene: TRBV7-9; D gene: NA; J gene: TRBJ1-1; clone size: NA
CDR3 DNA: TGCGCCAGCAGCTTGGAGTCTCCCCGTGAGGCGCTGTTTTTT; CDR3 protein: CASSLESPREALFF; V gene: TRBV5-1; D gene: NA; J gene: TRBJ2-2; clone size: NA
CDR3 DNA: TGCAGTGCTGAATACAGGGGAGTAGGCAATGAGCAGTTCTTC; CDR3 protein: CSAEYRGVGNEQFF; V gene: TRBV20-1; D gene: TRBD1; J gene: TRBJ2-1; clone size: NA
CDR3 DNA: TGTGCCAGCAGTTTATTCGGGGGAGTGGGCGTTTGGTATTTT; CDR3 protein: CASSLFGGVGVWYF; V gene: TRBV28; D gene: NA; J gene: TRBJ2-3; clone size: NA
CDR3 DNA: TGCAGTGCTAAAATATCGGGACAGGGCGGTTATGGCTACACCTTC; CDR3 protein: CSAKISGQGGYGYTF; V gene: TRBV20-1; D gene: TRBD1; J gene: TRBJ1-2; clone size: once
CDR3 DNA: TGTGCCAGCAGCTCCGGAATCACCGGGGAGCTGTTTTTT; CDR3 protein: CASSSGITGELFF; V gene: TRBV7-2; D gene: NA; J gene: TRBJ2-2; clone size: NA
CDR3 DNA: TGTGCCAGCAGCCCGGACAACTATTATGGCTACACCTTC; CDR3 protein: CASSPDNYYGYTF; V gene: TRBV7-9; D gene: NA; J gene: TRBJ1-2; clone size: NA
CDR3 DNA: TGTGCCAGCAGTGAAGGGTTGGGGCCAGGCCAAAACATTCAGTACTTC; CDR3 protein: CASSEGLGPGQNIQYF; V gene: TRBV6-1; D gene: NA; J gene: TRBJ2-4; clone size: NA
CDR3 DNA: TGTGCCAGCTCACCACCGAGGTGGGAGGCCCCCGAGGCAGATACGCAGTATTTT; CDR3 protein: CASSPPRWEAPEADTQYF; V gene: TRBV18; D gene: NA; J gene: TRBJ2-3; clone size: NA
CDR3 DNA: TGTGCCAGCAGTTTATCCCCCGGAGGGTACCAAGAGACCCAGTACTTC; CDR3 protein: CASSLSPGGYQETQYF; V gene: TRBV28; D gene: NA; J gene: TRBJ2-5; clone size: NA
CDR3 DNA: TGTGCCAGCAGCTTAGGCCGGGGAGAACTTAATTCACCCCTCCACTTT; CDR3 protein: CASSLGRGELNSPLHF; V gene: TRBV7-9; D gene: NA; J gene: TRBJ1-6; clone size: NA
CDR3 DNA: TGTGCCAGCAGTGTGGGGTTGGAAGATACGCAGTATTTT; CDR3 protein: CASSVGLEDTQYF; V gene: TRBV6-4; D gene: NA; J gene: TRBJ2-3; clone size: NA
CDR3 DNA: TGTGCCTGGAGGCGGCGACTTCTAGGAGATACGCAGTATTTT; CDR3 protein: CAWRRRLLGDTQYF; V gene: TRBV30; D gene: NA; J gene: TRBJ2-3; clone size: NA
CDR3 DNA: TGTGCCAGCAGAAAGGGGGGGGCCGATGGCTACACCTTC; CDR3 protein: CASRKGGADGYTF; V gene: TRBV25-1; D gene: NA; J gene: TRBJ1-2; clone size: NA
CDR3 DNA: TGTGCCAGCAGCTTAATGAATGAGCAGTTCTTC; CDR3 protein: CASSLMNEQFF; V gene: TRBV7-2; D gene: NA; J gene: TRBJ2-1; clone size: NA